This entry lists 5 T cell receptor beta chains sequenced from one sample in a study of immune heterogeneity within non-small cell lung tumors. Bulk tumor genomic DNA was the template, and each sample received 550 to 650 ng. Biopsy collection occurred during surgery, with several far-apart biopsies per primary tumor. Newly diagnosed with untreated non-small cell lung cancer, the patients underwent curative surgery. Multiplex PCR amplified TCR beta CDR3 with 32 V and 13 J primers. TCRdb recomputed calls from the multiplex PCR reads with MiXCR, one row per CDR3 protein. The table has approximately 4,400 distinct CDR3 sequences, roughly 21% seen once. Input material: lung tumor tissue. These receptor sequences come from a man in his sixties or seventies with non-small cell lung cancer.

In its sample, this clonotype is large. The chain carries TRBV4-1 and TRBJ1-5, with 7 bases that match TRBD1. The V gene end was trimmed by 1 base and the J gene end by 6 bases; junction bases not matched to a gene: 9. The germline V gene encodes CDR1 MGHRA and CDR2 YSYEKL. This CDR3 has 16 residues. The CDR3 coding sequence is TGCGCCAGCAGCCAAGGGGTAGGGGGCGCGGGTCAGCCCCAGCATTTT. Protein: CASSQGVGGAGQPQHF.

This clonotype occurred a few times. The chain carries TRBV5-1 and TRBJ1-1; D perhaps matches TRBD1 (5 bases). V was cut by 4 bases and J by 5 bases, with 18 bases left in between. This CDR3 region has 15 residues. CDR1 is SGHRS, CDR2 YFSETQ, per germline. The DNA of the CDR3 is TGCGCCAGCAGCACGGACGGGGGAGCCGGGACTGAAGCTTTCTTT. Amino acid sequence: CASSTDGGAGTEAFF.

This clonotype is categorized as medium-sized. The CDR3 protein is CSASTVHSGGASYEQYF. CDR3 DNA: TGCAGTGCTTCTACCGTTCATAGCGGGGGGGCGTCCTACGAGCAGTACTTC. The chain carries TRBV20-1 and TRBJ2-7, with TRBD2 matching 11 bases. This CDR3 has 17 residues. The J segment lost 1 base and the V segment lost 5 bases, leaving 13 bases of the junction unmatched. The V gene's germline CDR1 is DFQATT and CDR2 SNEGSKA (reference sequence).

By share, this clonotype ranks as large. The chain combines TRBV28 with TRBJ1-2; tentative D call: TRBD1 (5 bases). The CDR3 runs 14 residues. V lost 6 bases and J lost 4, with 15 bases in between. The germline gives CDR1 MDHEN, CDR2 SYDVKM. In DNA, the CDR3 is TGTGCCAGCAGAGGCTCCGACAGCGCCTATGGCTACACCTTC. Residues: CASRGSDSAYGYTF.

In its sample, this clonotype is medium-sized. The chain couples TRBV2 to TRBJ2-7, with D uncertain. Trimming cost V 5 bases and J 3 bases, with 5 bases left between them. The CDR3 is made up of 11 amino acids. The V gene's germline CDR1 is SNHLY and CDR2 FYNNEI. CDR3: CASSPHYEQYF. CDR3 bases: TGTGCCAGCAGTCCCCACTACGAGCAGTACTTC.